One and the same sample provided the 19 T cell receptor beta chains below, sequenced in a study of graft-versus-host responses after intestinal transplantation. These receptors have no identified antigens. The table came from immunoSEQ multiplex PCR; TCRdb's copy has only in-frame clones and leaves some out. The sample lists 84,000 or so clones; roughly 84% were seen once. The sample consisted of unstimulated CD8+ T cells sorted from spleen or lymph node cells, taken before transplant. These receptors originate from a human donor who was the organ donor for an intestinal transplant.

The chain links TRBV6-4 to TRBJ2-1, with unresolved D. The CDR3 is 12 amino acids. The V end lost 1 base, the J end lost 7 bases, and 5 bases lay between the germline ends. The germline V gene encodes CDR1 MRHNA and CDR2 SNTAGT. The CDR3 protein is CASSDLVNEQFF. The CDR3, as DNA: TGTGCCAGCAGTGACTTGGTGAATGAGCAGTTCTTC.

A single count supports this clone. Here the CDR3 reads CASSQEGPAGGRTDTQYF. The DNA for the CDR3 is TGCGCCAGCAGCCAAGAAGGCCCGGCGGGGGGGCGCACAGATACGCAGTATTTT. The chain is built from TRBV4-1 and TRBJ2-3, with TRBD2 matching over 9 bases. This CDR3 has 18 residues. Germline V gene lookup returns CDR1 MGHRA and CDR2 YSYEKL. Germline trimming cut 0 bases from V and 1 base from J; bases unmatched to any gene: 8.

The V call is TRBV5-5, the J call TRBJ1-2; D remains ambiguous. CDR3 length: 13 residues. Trimming shortened V by 2 bases and J by 3 bases, and 8 bases separated the two germline ends. The germline gives CDR1 SGHKS, CDR2 YYEKEE (reference sequence). In DNA form, the CDR3 reads TGTGCCAGCAGCTTCTCGGGAGACTATGGCTACACCTTC. It codes for CASSFSGDYGYTF. Based on the CDR3 plus reference TRBV5-5 and TRBJ1-2, the full variable domain is DAGVTQSPTHLIKTRGQQVTLRCSPISGHKSVSWYQQVLGQGPQFIFQYYEKEERGRGNFPDRFSARQFPNYSSELNVNALLLGDSALYLCASSFSGDYGYTFGSGTRLTVV.

This rearrangement joins TRBV29-1 to TRBJ2-1; 8 bases agree with TRBD2. V was pared by 8 bases and J by 2 bases, with 5 bases of the junction left unmatched. Germline CDR1 reads SQVTM; CDR2 reads ANQGSEA. The CDR3 is 13 amino acids. This CDR3 is CSYGGGTYNEQFF. DNA for the CDR3: TGCAGCTACGGCGGGGGGACCTACAATGAGCAGTTCTTC.

To note about this clone: Other DNA sequences in the same sample also yield this CDR3. The chain is built from TRBV5-1 and TRBJ1-2; D might be TRBD1 (5 bases). Germline V gene data show CDR1 as SGHRS and CDR2 as YFSETQ. The CDR3 runs to 15 residues. With 6 bases removed from V and 2 bases from J, the gap between germline ends came to 17 bases. CDR3 DNA: TGCGCCAGCACCCGACGAAAGGGGATGAACTATGGCTACACCTTC. It yields the protein CASTRRKGMNYGYTF.

The V and J genes are TRBV10-3 and TRBJ2-2, with D maybe TRBD2 (6 bases). Trimming left V 7 bases short and J 2 bases short, with 14 bases between. Germline V gives CDR1 ENHRY, CDR2 SYGVKD. The length of the CDR3 is 15 residues. CDR3 nucleotide sequence: TGTGCCATCACCCCCCGGGGGTTTAACACCGGGGAGCTGTTTTTT. As protein: CAITPRGFNTGELFF.

The chain couples TRBV9 to TRBJ2-5; TRBD1 might be the D (5 bases). This CDR3 contains 13 residues. Germline V gene lookup returns CDR1 SGDLS and CDR2 YYNGEE. Trimming removed 4 bases from V and 5 bases from J, with 12 bases in between. CDR3 sequence (DNA): TGTGCCAGCAGCCCCGATAGGGGTGAGACCCAGTACTTC. This translates into CASSPDRGETQYF.

CDR3 in amino acids: CASSQEGWGSQPQHF. The CDR3 nucleotides are TGCGCCAGCAGCCAAGAAGGATGGGGTAGCCAGCCCCAGCATTTT. The gene calls are TRBV4-1 and TRBJ1-5; D remains unclear. The CDR3 totals 15 residues. The ends were cut back, 0 bases at V and 7 bases at J, with 13 bases in the middle. CDR1 is MGHRA and CDR2 is YSYEKL in the germline V gene.

In this sample, this clone turned up a few times. This rearrangement joins TRBV27 to TRBJ1-1; possibly TRBD1 for D (5 bases). The germline V gene encodes CDR1 MNHEY and CDR2 SMNVEV (reference sequence). V shed 5 bases and J shed 0 bases, with 10 bases lying between them. The CDR3 spans 14 residues. The CDR3 DNA reads TGTGCCAGCAGTGGGACGGTACTGAACACTGAAGCTTTCTTT. Its protein product is CASSGTVLNTEAFF.

The J gene is TRBJ2-3, the V gene TRBV18; D gene ambiguous. The length of the CDR3 is 15 residues. V was shortened by 0 bases and J by 0 bases, with 7 bases between the two germline ends. Germline CDR1 KGHSH, CDR2 LQKENI. CDR3 coding DNA: TGTGCCAGCTCACCACCCGAATGGAGCACAGATACGCAGTATTTT. This sequence encodes CASSPPEWSTDTQYF.

The CDR3 DNA is TGTGCCAGCAGCACTCGCGTGGGGGCCAAATCCAATGAGCAGTTCTTC. Protein sequence: CASSTRVGAKSNEQFF. The rearrangement links TRBV7-9 to TRBJ2-1, with a possible D match to TRBD1 (6 bases). The CDR3 has 16 residues. Trimming pared 5 bases from V and 6 bases from J, leaving 20 bases between. Looked up from germline, CDR1 is SEHNR and CDR2 is FQNEAQ (reference sequence).

The chain recombines TRBV5-1 with TRBJ2-6; D tentatively reads TRBD1 or TRBD2 (5 bases each). V lost 6 bases to trimming and J lost 0 bases, with 13 bases between them. The CDR3 has 16 amino acids. The germline V gene has CDR1 SGHRS and CDR2 YFSETQ. As DNA, the CDR3 is TGCGCCAGCAAAGAGGGGATCCACTCTGGGGCCAACGTCCTGACTTTC. Amino acids: CASKEGIHSGANVLTF. The full variable domain, completed using reference TRBV5-1 and TRBJ2-6, is KAGVTQTPRYLIKTRGQQVTLSCSPISGHRSVSWYQQTPGQGLQFLFEYFSETQRNKGNFPGRFSGRQFSNSRSEMNVSTLELGDSALYLCASKEGIHSGANVLTFGAGSRLTVL.

About this clone itself: Other DNA sequences within the sample encode an identical CDR3. The chain carries TRBV6-5 and TRBJ1-2, with TRBD1 identical over 10 bases. The CDR3 totals 16 residues. J gave up 2 bases and V 0 bases, and 3 bases lay outside the gene matches. The germline V gene encodes CDR1 MNHEY and CDR2 SVGAGI. In DNA, the CDR3 is TGTGCCAGCAGTTACTCAGGGACAGGGGCGAACTATGGCTACACCTTC. Its translation: CASSYSGTGANYGYTF.

The rearrangement links TRBV4-1 to TRBJ1-2, with D perhaps TRBD1 (5 bases). The V gene lost 6 bases and the J gene lost 4 bases, with 18 bases spanning the gap. Germline V gene sequence: CDR1 MGHRA, CDR2 YSYEKL. The CDR3 loop spans 15 amino acids. CDR3 bases: TGCGCCAGCAGTCCGAATGCAGACAGCTTCTATGGCTACACCTTC. Translated: CASSPNADSFYGYTF.

This clone turned up a few times. V gene TRBV9 combines with J gene TRBJ2-7, with TRBD1 matching over 8 bases. Trimming removed 0 bases from V and 5 bases from J; junction bases left unmatched: 7. There are 15 residues in the CDR3. Looked up from germline, CDR1 is SGDLS and CDR2 is YYNGEE. In nucleotides, the CDR3 is TGTGCCAGCAGCGTAGAGGACAGGGTTTTGGACGAGCAGTACTTC. Protein sequence: CASSVEDRVLDEQYF.

In this sample, this clone turned up a few times. The rearrangement links TRBV29-1 to TRBJ2-2; D is unclear. The V gene's germline CDR1 is SQVTM and CDR2 ANQGSEA. This CDR3 is 12 amino acids long. Trimming took 3 bases from V and 9 from J, leaving 11 bases between them. CDR3 nucleotides: TGCAGCGTTGACCTTGGCTGGCGGGAGCTGTTTTTT. This gives the protein CSVDLGWRELFF.

The chain employs TRBV2 and TRBJ1-2; a possible D gene is TRBD1 (5 bases). The germline V and J ends were trimmed by 7 bases and 7 bases, with 19 bases remaining between them. There are 14 residues in the CDR3. The V gene's germline CDR1 is SNHLY and CDR2 FYNNEI. For the CDR3, the DNA is TGTGCCAGCATGTCAGTCCAGGGTGGTTTTGGCTACACCTTC. It translates to CASMSVQGGFGYTF.

The chain employs TRBV11-1 and TRBJ2-7; TRBD1 agrees at 10 bases. Germline assignment: CDR1 SGHAT and CDR2 FQDESV (reference sequence). Trimming at V came to 7 bases and at J to 2 bases, leaving 8 bases not matched to a gene. This CDR3 contains 15 residues. The CDR3 protein is CASTAGQGVAYEQYF. The CDR3 DNA reads TGTGCCAGCACAGCAGGACAGGGGGTCGCCTACGAGCAGTACTTC.

The V call is TRBV5-1, the J call TRBJ1-1; 7 bases are a match to TRBD1. Trimming cost V 5 bases and J 0 bases; bases outside gene matches: 7. The germline CDR1 and CDR2 sequences are SGHRS and YFSETQ. There are 15 residues in the CDR3. In DNA, the CDR3 is TGCGCCAGCAGACCTCGACAGGGATTGAACACTGAAGCTTTCTTT. Residues: CASRPRQGLNTEAFF.